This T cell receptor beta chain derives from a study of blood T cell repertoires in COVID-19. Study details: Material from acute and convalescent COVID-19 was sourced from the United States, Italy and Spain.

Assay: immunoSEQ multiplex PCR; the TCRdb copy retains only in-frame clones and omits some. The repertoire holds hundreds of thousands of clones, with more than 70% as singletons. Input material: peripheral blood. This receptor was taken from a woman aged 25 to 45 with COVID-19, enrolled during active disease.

CDR3 region: CASSAGRGNTEAFF. For the CDR3, the DNA is TGTGCCAGCAGCGCGGGGCGGGGGAACACTGAAGCTTTCTTT. The rearrangement links TRBV7-2 to TRBJ1-1, with a tentative D call TRBD1 (5 bases). This CDR3 has 14 amino acids. The germline gives CDR1 SGHTA, CDR2 FQGNSA. With 5 bases removed from V and 1 base from J, the gap between germline ends came to 11 bases.